The rows below give T cell receptor beta chains drawn from one sample of a study of T cells after yellow fever vaccination. One entry per CDR3 protein, called by TCRdb with MiXCR from the 5' RACE reads. The table has roughly 45,000 distinct CDR3 sequences, about 6.3% seen once. The source material was PBMCs, either bulk or a sorted T-cell subset (CD4+, CD8+, memory, or dextramer-sorted; not recorded which), sampled 45 days after the yellow fever booster vaccination. The source is a young man who received the YFV17D yellow fever vaccine. Both conserved end residues are trimmed from each CDR3.

V gene	J gene	CDR3 protein
TRBV12-3/TRBV12-4	TRBJ1-2	ASSFQGSSGYT
TRBV5-1	TRBJ2-3	ASGEGPTDTQY
TRBV12-3/TRBV12-4	TRBJ2-2	ASSLRQANTGELF
TRBV4-1	TRBJ2-1	ASSQSTGTSYNEQF
TRBV24-1	TRBJ2-1	ATSDFPWYEQF
TRBV27	TRBJ2-7	ASSFRFGAGVYYEQY
TRBV6-6	TRBJ2-7	ASSKGFSYEQY
TRBV28	TRBJ2-1	ASSSILALTGPYNEQF
TRBV6-4	TRBJ2-2	ASSAERYGELF
TRBV20-1	TRBJ2-7	SARDPLGRGSSYEQY
TRBV29-1	TRBJ2-3	SVPGLAVTDTQY
TRBV5-1	TRBJ2-1	ASSRAGGIDEQF
TRBV7-3	TRBJ2-7	ASSLNSPGLGEQY
TRBV12-3/TRBV12-4	TRBJ2-7	ASSPSTYEQY
TRBV5-1	TRBJ1-1	ASSLDSGTEAF
TRBV19	TRBJ2-1	ASSRGNRVDEQF
TRBV20-1	TRBJ2-1	SAEEDSYNEQF
TRBV12-3/TRBV12-4	TRBJ2-1	ASRQTSVDSDEQF
TRBV7-2	TRBJ2-2	ASRSGTATGELF
TRBV5-1	TRBJ2-7	ASSLVQREGPYEQY
TRBV5-1	TRBJ1-1	ASSLGSPTNTEAF
TRBV5-1	TRBJ2-2	ASSPTLAPTGELF
TRBV7-6	TRBJ2-7	ASSFSSGGSYEQY
TRBV6-5	TRBJ1-5	ASSYLGGNNQPQH
TRBV5-1	TRBJ2-5	ASSLQLLGGEETQY
TRBV2	TRBJ2-5	ASSPELFQETQY
TRBV18	TRBJ2-5	ASSPWTGETQY
TRBV18	TRBJ2-3	ASSPPLVTTDTQY
TRBV20-1	TRBJ2-1	SAAPGTSNQNEQF
TRBV12-3/TRBV12-4	TRBJ2-3	ASSGLGGTDTQY
TRBV4-3	TRBJ2-1	ASSQDGPWGGEQF
TRBV7-8	TRBJ2-5	ASSLTAGGSVKTQY
TRBV25-1	TRBJ2-5	ASSELLERQGGTQY
TRBV6-6	TRBJ2-1	ASRRLGEQF
TRBV20-1	TRBJ2-5	SATGGRETQY
TRBV5-1	TRBJ2-1	ASSTWTSGMLHEQF
TRBV7-2	TRBJ2-7	ASNRDGASYEQY
TRBV5-1	TRBJ2-2	ATQGQAGGLF
TRBV30	TRBJ2-5	AWGKETQY
TRBV20-1	TRBJ1-2	SASRDMGYGYT
TRBV12-3/TRBV12-4	TRBJ2-1	ASSSSGSSYNEQF
TRBV9	TRBJ2-7	ASSVGDSTSGIREQY
TRBV12-3/TRBV12-4	TRBJ1-1	ASSFTTGNTEAF
TRBV12-3/TRBV12-4	TRBJ2-2	ASNYYGTGELF
TRBV7-8	TRBJ1-1	ASSPWTDLTEAF
TRBV5-1	TRBJ2-1	ASSFWGESHNEQF
TRBV9	TRBJ2-3	ASSVFSGRADTDTQY
TRBV24-1	TRBJ2-2	ATSTSIGGELF
TRBV21-1	TRBJ1-1	ASSRTGAGTEAF
TRBV30	TRBJ2-3	AWSAGTDTQY
TRBV19	TRBJ2-2	ASKRDRIVNTGELF
TRBV5-1	TRBJ1-5	ASSPAGGWDQPQH
TRBV20-1	TRBJ2-7	SARTGQGEQY
TRBV7-8	TRBJ2-1	ASSTPRAESSYNEQF
TRBV7-9	TRBJ2-2	ASSAASRELF
TRBV4-2	TRBJ2-3	ASSGRAGVASDTQY